Each of the 21 T cell receptor beta chains below was sequenced from the same sample in a study of glioma-infiltrating T cells after dendritic cell vaccination. Only in-frame clones appear in the TCRdb table, and some are missing; sequencing was by immunoSEQ multiplex PCR. This table has about 92,000 clones, 85% to 90% appearing once. Sequenced material: blood, taken before dendritic cell vaccination. These receptors originate from a human donor with glioblastoma.

The rearrangement joins TRBV15 to TRBJ2-7; 9 bases align to TRBD1. With V trimmed by 5 bases and J by 2 bases, 7 bases remained unmatched. CDR1 is LNHNV and CDR2 is YYDKDF in the germline V gene (reference sequence). The CDR3 is 15 amino acids. The CDR3 here is CATSGYGDRAYEQYF. The CDR3 DNA reads TGTGCCACCAGCGGCTACGGGGACAGGGCCTACGAGCAGTACTTC.

This clone has just a few counts. The V gene is TRBV5-6, the J gene TRBJ2-3; TRBD2 matches 7 bases. This CDR3 is 15 amino acids long. The trim removed 5 bases at V and 0 bases at J, leaving 6 bases unmatched. Germline CDR1 is SGHDT and CDR2 is YYEEEE. CDR3 protein: CASRPWGGSTDTQYF. CDR3 DNA sequence: TGTGCCAGCAGGCCTTGGGGGGGGAGCACAGATACGCAGTATTTT.

This rearrangement joins TRBV9 to TRBJ2-7, with TRBD2 matching 9 bases. The J segment lost 3 bases and the V segment lost 4 bases, leaving 8 bases of the junction unmatched. This CDR3 region has 15 residues. CDR1 and CDR2 (germline): SGDLS, YYNGEE. The CDR3 DNA reads TGTGCCAGCAGCCTTAGCGGGAGCCTAGACTACGAGCAGTACTTC. Translation: CASSLSGSLDYEQYF.

V and J are TRBV18 and TRBJ2-2; the D gene is possibly TRBD2 (5 bases). The CDR3 consists of 16 residues. Trimming took off 5 bases at V and 3 bases at J, with 16 bases between the two ends. Germline V CDR1 and CDR2: KGHSH, LQKENI. CDR3 region: CASSSTLGLDTGELFF. The CDR3 bases are TGTGCCAGCTCATCCACGTTAGGACTGGACACCGGGGAGCTGTTTTTT. The complete variable domain, with remaining parts taken from reference TRBV18 and TRBJ2-2, reads NAGVMQNPRHLVRRRGQEARLRCSPMKGHSHVYWYRQLPEEGLKFMVYLQKENIIDESGMPKERFSAEFPKEGPSILRIQQVVRGDSAAYFCASSSTLGLDTGELFFGEGSRLTVL.

The rearrangement uses TRBV5-1 and TRBJ2-4; 8 bases are shared with TRBD1. The J segment lost 0 bases and the V segment lost 5 bases, leaving 19 bases of the junction unmatched. The germline V gene has CDR1 SGHRS and CDR2 YFSETQ. The CDR3 covers 20 residues. The CDR3 DNA is TGCGCCAGCAGGAAGCAGGTTGACTCAGGGGGCTACCAAGCCAAAAACATTCAGTACTTC. Protein: CASRKQVDSGGYQAKNIQYF.

Only a few counts were recorded for this clone. The chain has TRBV18 and TRBJ1-1; the D gene is possibly TRBD1 (5 bases). V was cut by 5 bases and J by 6 bases, with 10 bases left in between. The CDR3 totals 12 residues. Per the germline V gene, CDR1 is KGHSH and CDR2 is LQKENI. CDR3 DNA: TGTGCCAGCTCAGCTGACAGCCCTGAAGCTTTCTTT. This encodes CASSADSPEAFF. Full variable domain (outside the CDR3, taken from reference TRBV18 and TRBJ1-1): NAGVMQNPRHLVRRRGQEARLRCSPMKGHSHVYWYRQLPEEGLKFMVYLQKENIIDESGMPKERFSAEFPKEGPSILRIQQVVRGDSAAYFCASSADSPEAFFGQGTRLTVV.

This clone has only one observation. The rearrangement links TRBV9 to TRBJ1-4; D is perhaps TRBD1 (6 bases). Trimming pared 0 bases from V and 7 bases from J, leaving 10 bases between. The CDR3 contains 14 residues. CDR1 is SGDLS and CDR2 is YYNGEE in the germline V gene. DNA of the CDR3: TGTGCCAGCAGCGTAGGGGGGGGCGCTGAAAAACTGTTTTTT. This gives the protein CASSVGGGAEKLFF.

The rearrangement joins TRBV9 to TRBJ2-2; 7 bases agree with TRBD2. There are 15 residues in the CDR3. Looked up from germline, CDR1 is SGDLS and CDR2 is YYNGEE. V was pared by 0 bases and J by 1 base, with 0 bases of the junction left unmatched. The CDR3 loop reads CASSVGGGNTGELFF. DNA for the CDR3: TGTGCCAGCAGCGTAGGGGGGGGGAACACCGGGGAGCTGTTTTTT.

The rearrangement joins TRBV7-2 to TRBJ1-2, with D unclear. Between the trimmed V and J ends, which lost 1 base and 5 bases, there was a span of 14 bases. Germline CDR1 is SGHTA and CDR2 is FQGNSA. The CDR3 is made up of 15 amino acids. The CDR3 reads CASSLVSSGPYGYTF. CDR3 DNA sequence: TGTGCCAGCAGCTTAGTAAGCTCAGGCCCATATGGCTACACCTTC.

The table lists this clone with a few counts. J is TRBJ2-5 and V is TRBV6-1; 9 bases are shared with TRBD1. From germline, CDR1 is MNHNS and CDR2 SASEGT. The ends lost 1 base at V and 9 bases at J; junction bases unmatched: 6. The length of the CDR3 is 14 residues. CDR3 nucleotides: TGTGCCAGCAGTGAAGTAACAGGGGGCGCGGCCCAGTACTTC. This codes for CASSEVTGGAAQYF.

The CDR3 DNA reads TGTGCCAGCAGTTACCTTACAGGGAGCGGCTACACCTTC. Translated, it gives CASSYLTGSGYTF. The chain joins TRBV6-5 to TRBJ1-2; D possibly corresponds to TRBD1 (6 bases). There are 13 residues in the CDR3. The V gene lost 2 bases and the J gene lost 8 bases, with 12 bases spanning the gap. The V gene's germline CDR1 is MNHEY and CDR2 SVGAGI.

The chain uses TRBV5-8 and TRBJ1-4; 7 nucleotides match TRBD1. The CDR3 covers 16 residues. The germline V gene encodes CDR1 SGHTS and CDR2 YDEGEE. The ends lost 2 bases at V and 4 bases at J; junction bases unmatched: 8. The CDR3 reads CASSFVGTADNEKLFF. The CDR3 DNA sequence: TGTGCCAGCAGCTTTGTCGGGACAGCCGATAATGAAAAACTGTTTTTT.

J is TRBJ1-2 and V is TRBV7-9, with 9 bases matching TRBD1. This CDR3 has 19 amino acids. With V trimmed by 3 bases and J by 4 bases, 18 bases remained unmatched. The germline gives CDR1 SEHNR, CDR2 FQNEAQ (reference sequence). The DNA for the CDR3 is TGTGCCAGCAGCTTTTGGGGTAAAGGTCGGGACAGGGTCTTCTATGGCTACACCTTC. It is translated as CASSFWGKGRDRVFYGYTF.

This chain joins TRBV5-4 and TRBJ1-5; 8 positions match TRBD1. The length of the CDR3 is 15 residues. Trimming took 3 bases from V and 6 from J; bases not matched to a gene: 8. Germline CDR1 SGHNT, CDR2 YYREEE (reference sequence). The CDR3 DNA follows: TGTGCCAGCAGCTGGGGGGGGCAGGGGGCTCAGCCCCAGCATTTT. As protein: CASSWGGQGAQPQHF. Full variable domain (remainder filled in from reference TRBV5-4 and TRBJ1-5): ETGVTQSPTHLIKTRGQQVTLRCSSQSGHNTVSWYQQALGQGPQFIFQYYREEENGRGNFPPRFSGLQFPNYSSELNVNALELDDSALYLCASSWGGQGAQPQHFGDGTRLSIL.

The CDR3 nucleotides are TGTGCCAGTCAACCCCAGGGGAGCACCCCTGGAAACACCATATATTTT. This codes for CASQPQGSTPGNTIYF. V gene TRBV19 combines with J gene TRBJ1-3; tentative D call: TRBD1 (6 bases). This CDR3 has 16 amino acids. V lost 8 bases and J 2 bases, leaving 19 bases between the germline ends. Germline CDR1 LNHDA, CDR2 SQIVND (reference sequence).

The chain employs TRBV5-1 and TRBJ2-7, with D perhaps matching TRBD1 (6 bases). This CDR3 is 14 amino acids long. Germline V gene data show CDR1 as SGHRS and CDR2 as YFSETQ. With 3 bases removed from V and 0 bases from J, the gap between germline ends came to 10 bases. CDR3 region: CASSYTGSSYEQYF. DNA for the CDR3: TGCGCCAGCAGCTACACAGGGAGCTCCTACGAGCAGTACTTC. Together with reference TRBV5-1 and TRBJ2-7, the CDR3 gives the full variable domain: KAGVTQTPRYLIKTRGQQVTLSCSPISGHRSVSWYQQTPGQGLQFLFEYFSETQRNKGNFPGRFSGRQFSNSRSEMNVSTLELGDSALYLCASSYTGSSYEQYFGPGTRLTVT.

The J gene is TRBJ2-7, the V gene TRBV19, with D perhaps matching TRBD2 (6 bases). CDR1 and CDR2 (germline): LNHDA, SQIVND (reference sequence). V was trimmed by 3 bases and J by 0 bases, leaving 12 bases between them. CDR3 length: 15 residues. CDR3 amino acids: CASSMGERASYEQYF. The CDR3, as DNA: TGTGCCAGTAGTATGGGGGAGCGGGCCTCCTACGAGCAGTACTTC.

This clone came up once. The chain links TRBV28 to TRBJ1-1; TRBD1 matches 7 bases. The CDR3 is 13 residues long. J lost 6 bases, V lost 6 bases, and 7 bases had no gene match. Germline CDR1 MDHEN, CDR2 SYDVKM. The DNA for the CDR3 is TGTGCCAGCAGGACGACAGGGTTCGCTGAAGCTTTCTTT. Translation: CASRTTGFAEAFF.

The chain joins TRBV2 to TRBJ1-1; 7 bases agree with TRBD1. V dropped 9 bases and J dropped 0; count of bases not matched to a gene: 13. The germline CDR1 and CDR2 sequences are SNHLY and FYNNEI. The CDR3 runs to 16 residues. The CDR3 sequence: CARQDSEGAMNTEAFF. The CDR3 DNA follows: TGTGCCAGGCAGGACTCAGAGGGGGCCATGAACACTGAAGCTTTCTTT.

The chain links TRBV9 to TRBJ1-3, with D unclear. From germline, CDR1 is SGDLS and CDR2 YYNGEE. CDR3 length: 16 residues. Trimming took 0 bases from V and 0 from J, leaving 10 bases between them. The DNA of the CDR3 is TGTGCCAGCAGCGTAGGAGGTTCCAACTCTGGAAACACCATATATTTT. It encodes CASSVGGSNSGNTIYF.

The V gene is TRBV7-8, the J gene TRBJ2-1, with a tentative D call TRBD2 (6 bases). Germline CDR1 SGHVS, CDR2 FQNEAQ. There are 14 residues in the CDR3. The V end was cut by 5 bases, the J end by 8 bases, with 16 bases between. CDR3 sequence: CASSAAGTVDEQFF. The CDR3 DNA follows: TGTGCCAGCAGCGCCGCCGGGACTGTCGATGAGCAGTTCTTC.